Listed here are 15 T cell receptor beta chains from one sample, sequenced in a study of blood T cell repertoires in COVID-19. Here immunoSEQ multiplex PCR was the method, and the copy in TCRdb shows in-frame clones only, minus some. The sample yields approximately 65,000 clones, 80% to 95% seen once. Input material: peripheral blood. All receptors come from a man between 65 and 79 years old with active COVID-19.

This sequence joins TRBV7-9 and TRBJ2-3, with unresolved D. The ends were cut back, 2 bases at V and 4 bases at J, with 7 bases in the middle. The CDR3 runs to 13 residues. The V gene's germline CDR1 is SEHNR and CDR2 FQNEAQ (reference sequence). The CDR3 loop reads CASSLMGADTQYF. Here the CDR3 DNA reads TGTGCCAGCAGCTTAATGGGCGCAGATACGCAGTATTTT.

V usage is TRBV27 and J usage is TRBJ1-1; TRBD1 agrees at 12 bases. V lost 5 bases, J lost 4 bases, and 8 bases stayed unmatched. This CDR3 has 16 amino acids. Looked up from germline, CDR1 is MNHEY and CDR2 is SMNVEV (reference sequence). CDR3 region: CASSLRDRGLGTEAFF. The CDR3 DNA reads as TGTGCCAGCAGTCTCCGGGACAGGGGGCTCGGCACTGAAGCTTTCTTT.

The chain recombines TRBV5-1 with TRBJ1-5; D gene uncertain. In germline, CDR1 is SGHRS, CDR2 YFSETQ. The V gene lost 5 bases and the J gene lost 9 bases, with 18 bases spanning the gap. CDR3 length: 14 residues. The CDR3 region is CASRPTPQDRPQHF. The CDR3 region has the DNA TGCGCCAGCAGGCCGACACCCCAAGACCGGCCCCAGCATTTT.

This rearrangement joins TRBV5-4 to TRBJ2-1, with TRBD2 matching 7 bases. V lost 1 base to trimming and J lost 3 bases; unmatched junction nucleotides: 10. The CDR3 is made up of 17 amino acids. Germline V gene sequence: CDR1 SGHNT, CDR2 YYREEE (reference sequence). CDR3 region: CASSLSRSSGYYNEQFF. DNA for the CDR3: TGTGCCAGCAGCTTGAGTAGGTCTAGCGGTTACTACAATGAGCAGTTCTTC.

This clone appeared once. This chain uses TRBV5-1 with TRBJ2-3; 8 positions match TRBD1. This CDR3 comprises 20 residues. Unmatched junction bases numbered 19, after V lost 4 bases and J lost 0 bases. CDR1 is SGHRS, CDR2 YFSETQ, per germline. The CDR3 DNA reads as TGCGCCAGCAGCCCGGGACAGGCACTCCTAGCCCCCCATAGCACAGATACGCAGTATTTT. This encodes CASSPGQALLAPHSTDTQYF.

This sequence joins TRBV7-9 and TRBJ2-7; tentative D call: TRBD2 (6 bases). CDR1 is SEHNR, CDR2 FQNEAQ, per germline (reference sequence). The V and J ends lost 5 bases and 6 bases respectively, with 17 bases between them. The CDR3 consists of 14 residues. This CDR3 reads CASSPHEGRGEQYF. The CDR3 DNA is TGTGCCAGCAGCCCTCATGAGGGGCGGGGCGAGCAGTACTTC.

The chain combines TRBV5-1 with TRBJ2-4; D remains unclear. There are 14 residues in the CDR3. Trimming stripped 1 base from V and 8 bases from J, with 13 bases between. Germline V CDR1 and CDR2: SGHRS, YFSETQ. Here the CDR3 DNA reads TGCGCCAGCAGCTTGTACCAGCGCGGTGACATTCAGTACTTC. Amino acid sequence: CASSLYQRGDIQYF.

This clone is a singleton in its sample. The chain joins TRBV5-1 to TRBJ2-6; a possible D gene is TRBD1 (6 bases). Trimming cost V 4 bases and J 1 base, with 15 bases left between them. CDR1 is SGHRS and CDR2 is YFSETQ in the germline V gene. This CDR3 is 17 amino acids long. CDR3 DNA sequence: TGCGCCAGCAGCGCCACAGGGAGCGGTTCTGGGGCCAACGTCCTGACTTTC. Amino acid sequence: CASSATGSGSGANVLTF.

V usage is TRBV6-1 and J usage is TRBJ1-1; 10 bases map to TRBD1. V dropped 9 bases and J dropped 6; count of bases not matched to a gene: 13. Germline CDR1 is MNHNS and CDR2 is SASEGT. The CDR3 is 15 amino acids. The CDR3 region has the DNA TGTGCCAGTAATCACCGGGACAGGGGATTTTCTGAAGCTTTCTTT. This codes for CASNHRDRGFSEAFF.

The chain employs TRBV7-9 and TRBJ2-1; 8 positions match TRBD1. The germline V gene has CDR1 SEHNR and CDR2 FQNEAQ (reference sequence). The CDR3 consists of 15 residues. Trimming removed 6 bases from V and 6 bases from J; junction bases left unmatched: 10. CDR3 DNA: TGTGCCAGCAGTCATGTCGACAGGGGCATCAATGAGCAGTTCTTC. Its translation: CASSHVDRGINEQFF.

This chain connects TRBV29-1 to TRBJ2-2; TRBD2 matches at 11 bases. J gave up 0 bases and V 0 bases, and 3 bases lay outside the gene matches. CDR1 and CDR2 from the germline V gene are SQVTM and ANQGSEA. This CDR3 has 17 amino acids. The CDR3 reads CSVEDETSGANTGELFF. The CDR3 coding sequence is TGCAGCGTTGAAGATGAGACTAGCGGGGCGAACACCGGGGAGCTGTTTTTT.

The CDR3 DNA reads as TGTGCCAGCAGTTTAAAGGTTTGGACAGGGCCCCTTGCGGGCGAGCAGTTCTTC. As protein: CASSLKVWTGPLAGEQFF. This chain joins TRBV27 and TRBJ2-1, with 8 positions matching TRBD1. This CDR3 region has 18 residues. The V gene end was trimmed by 2 bases and the J gene end by 10 bases; junction bases not matched to a gene: 19. Looked up from germline, CDR1 is MNHEY and CDR2 is SMNVEV (reference sequence).

The chain combines TRBV20-1 with TRBJ2-7, with unresolved D. The CDR3 is made up of 11 amino acids. V gave up 5 bases and J gave up 2 bases, with 7 bases separating them. Germline CDR1 DFQATT, CDR2 SNEGSKA (reference sequence). In nucleotides, the CDR3 is TGCAGTGCTCAGGCGACCTACGAGCAGTACTTC. Its protein is CSAQATYEQYF.

This clone occurred once. The chain joins TRBV27 to TRBJ1-5, with TRBD1 as a possible D gene (6 bases). Germline CDR1 reads MNHEY; CDR2 reads SMNVEV (reference sequence). The ends were cut back, 3 bases at V and 4 bases at J, with 7 bases in the middle. This CDR3 has 13 amino acids. The CDR3 spells CASSFQGNQPQHF. The CDR3 nucleotides are TGTGCCAGCAGTTTCCAGGGGAATCAGCCCCAGCATTTT.

This sequence joins TRBV2 and TRBJ2-2, with D maybe TRBD2 (5 bases). Germline CDR1 and CDR2: SNHLY and FYNNEI. Trimming cost V 0 bases and J 4 bases, with 9 bases left between them. The CDR3 length is 15 residues. CDR3 bases: TGTGCCAGCAGTGAAGCGCTGGGGAGCACCGGGGAGCTGTTTTTT. Translating it yields CASSEALGSTGELFF.